This entry features one TCR beta chain sequence. No antigen is known for it. No base quality values were provided; no much bigger clone lies one nucleotide off. The CDR3 regions of human TCRbeta chains were subjected to immunosequencing. The published analysis was carried out like this. TCRs in the repertoires were matched against a reference library of SARS-CoV-2-specific TCRs that had been generated with the MIRA antigen-specificity platform. Breadth meant the fraction of unique TCRs that were SARS-CoV-2-associated, whereas depth meant the fraction of total T cells that were SARS-CoV-2-associated. Using the MIRA data, every spike-specific TCR was mapped to the spike region that the TCR reacted to and assigned to either a CD4 or a CD8 class. Log10-transformed breadth and depth values were compared by one-way ANOVA with Sidak's multiple comparisons tests. TCRdb took this table from immuneACCESS and kept in-frame rearrangements with V and J called. Such tables lack part of the clones; where checked against another copy, unresolved V genes explain under half of the gap, and the rest is unexplained. V, J and clone size are taken as reported in that table, and D and trimming were inferred from the DNA itself. The sample table records 100,000 to 150,000 clones; under 90% of these occur just once. More than 20% of the sample is taken by the ten largest.

The sample comes from a study of T cell responses to AZD1222 COVID-19 vaccine (dated by TCRdb to the early 2020s). With respect to the entire study: Because spike-specific TCR depth and breadth did not differ between the two schedules, AZD1222 recipients who got a second dose at roughly 4 weeks were pooled with those who got a second dose at roughly 12 weeks. A total of 230 to 250 trial participants underwent TCR sequencing, of whom 207 received two doses of AZD1222 and 26 received two doses of the MenACWY control vaccine. Enrollment into the trials was organized by age into subgroups of 18-55, 56-69 and 70-plus years, and those subgroups contained roughly 140, 27 and 60 TCR-sequenced participants, respectively. General conclusions and limits of the study: Conclusions about previously exposed vaccinees are limited because only six or seven AZD1222 recipients were SARS-CoV-2 seropositive at baseline. Epitopes outside the regions mutated in the B.1.351 and B.1.1.7 variants were reportedly recognized by nearly half of the unique spike-specific TCRs. Because no day 14 peak-response samples were available, repertoires were characterized only after the peak T cell response. Spike-specific TCR breadth and depth rose significantly after two AZD1222 doses compared with day 0 and with MenACWY recipients. Participants were mostly white British and included more females than males, and it was suggested by the authors that clonal diversity may have been underestimated. The whole spike protein was spanned by vaccine-associated CD4 TCRs, and dominant responses were seen in regions 160-218 and 743-854. In the small 56-69-year group, the increase in depth fell short of significance, most likely because of low power.

The label giving this sample's time point can be read as: baseline before first vaccination. Vaccinee samples were obtained from the UK trials COV001 and COV002, which included a single-blind randomized controlled phase 2/3 trial of AZD1222 (ChAdOx1 nCoV-19) in healthy adults. Trial participant PBMC samples were collected at day 0 and day 28 after the second dose for TCRbeta chain sequencing. Sequences were derived from peripheral blood, sampled on day 0 of AZD1222 vaccination. This TCR derives from an adult in good health.

The DNA sequence is TGTGCCAGTAGTACTACAGGGGGCTTGGAAGAAAAACTGTTTTTT. This gives the protein CASSTTGGLEEKLFF. Rearrangement joined TRBV19 to TRBJ1-4, and 9 junction bases match TRBD1. V is trimmed back by 4 bases and J by 8 bases, and the junction contains 8 bases that no gene match accounts for. Its CDR3 holds 15 amino acids, cysteine through phenylalanine. Solely the CDR3 DNA is kept, with 45 bases framed from the first base. Via the germline V gene (reference sequence), CDR1 is LNHDA and CDR2 SQIVND.